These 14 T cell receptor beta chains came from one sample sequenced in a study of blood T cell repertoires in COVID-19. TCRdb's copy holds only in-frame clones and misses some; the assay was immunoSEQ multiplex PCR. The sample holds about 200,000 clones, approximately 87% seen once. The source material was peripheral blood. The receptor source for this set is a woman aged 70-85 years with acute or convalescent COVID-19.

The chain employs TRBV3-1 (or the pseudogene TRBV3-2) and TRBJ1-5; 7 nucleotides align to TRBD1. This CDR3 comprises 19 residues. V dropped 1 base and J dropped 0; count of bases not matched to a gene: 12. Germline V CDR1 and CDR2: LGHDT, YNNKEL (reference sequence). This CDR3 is CASSQAGTEEDYSNQPQHF. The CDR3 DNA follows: TGTGCCAGCAGCCAAGCAGGGACAGAGGAGGATTATAGCAATCAGCCCCAGCATTTT.

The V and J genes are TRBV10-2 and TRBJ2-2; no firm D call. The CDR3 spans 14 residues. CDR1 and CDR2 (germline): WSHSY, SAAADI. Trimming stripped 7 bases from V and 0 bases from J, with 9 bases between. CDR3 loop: CASTPSANTGELFF. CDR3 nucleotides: TGCGCCAGCACGCCGAGCGCGAACACCGGGGAGCTGTTTTTT.

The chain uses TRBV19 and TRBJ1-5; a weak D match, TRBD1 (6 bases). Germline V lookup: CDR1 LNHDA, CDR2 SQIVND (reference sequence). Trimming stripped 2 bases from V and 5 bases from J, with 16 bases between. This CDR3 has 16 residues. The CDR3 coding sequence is TGTGCCAGTAGTATAACGGGGGGCTTTATGGATCAGCCCCAGCATTTT. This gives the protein CASSITGGFMDQPQHF.

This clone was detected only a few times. The CDR3 DNA is TGTGCCAGCAGTTCCCGAACAGACACCATATATTTT. This codes for CASSSRTDTIYF. The rearrangement joins TRBV12-3 or TRBV12-4 to TRBJ1-3; D gene ambiguous. The V end lost 4 bases, the J end lost 8 bases, and 9 bases lay between the germline ends. The CDR3 covers 12 residues.

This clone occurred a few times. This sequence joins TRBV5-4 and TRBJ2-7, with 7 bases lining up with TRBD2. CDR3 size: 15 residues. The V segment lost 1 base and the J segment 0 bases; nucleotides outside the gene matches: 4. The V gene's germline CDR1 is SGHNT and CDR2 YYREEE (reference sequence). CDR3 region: CASSLRGGSSYEQYF. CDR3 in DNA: TGTGCCAGCAGCTTGAGGGGAGGGAGCTCCTACGAGCAGTACTTC.

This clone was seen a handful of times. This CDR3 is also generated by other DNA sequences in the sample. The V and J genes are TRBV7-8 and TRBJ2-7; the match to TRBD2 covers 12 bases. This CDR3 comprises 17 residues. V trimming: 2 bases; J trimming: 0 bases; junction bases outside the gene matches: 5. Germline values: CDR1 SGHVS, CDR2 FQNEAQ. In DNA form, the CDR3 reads TGTGCCAGCAGCTTAACTAGCGGGGGGTCCAGCTCCTACGAGCAGTACTTC. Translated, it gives CASSLTSGGSSSYEQYF.

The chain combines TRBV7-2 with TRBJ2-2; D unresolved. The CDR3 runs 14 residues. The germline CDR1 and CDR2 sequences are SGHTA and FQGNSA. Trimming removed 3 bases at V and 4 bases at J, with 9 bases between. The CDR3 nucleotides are TGTGCCAGCAGCTTGTTGCAGGTCACCGGGGAGCTGTTTTTT. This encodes CASSLLQVTGELFF.

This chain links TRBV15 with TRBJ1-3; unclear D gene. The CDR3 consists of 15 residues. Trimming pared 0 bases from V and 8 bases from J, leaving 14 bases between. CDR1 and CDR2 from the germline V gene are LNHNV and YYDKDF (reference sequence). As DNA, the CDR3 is TGTGCCACCAGCAGAGACCCCGCGGGTGCCGACACCATATATTTT. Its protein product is CATSRDPAGADTIYF.

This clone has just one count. The CDR3 region is CASSSLGGEQFF. CDR3 nucleotide sequence: TGTGCCAGCAGCTCCCTCGGTGGTGAGCAGTTCTTC. The chain is built from TRBV7-3 and TRBJ2-1; no firm D call. This CDR3 is 12 amino acids long. The germline CDR1 and CDR2 sequences are SGHTA and FQGTGA. Trimming pared 4 bases from V and 9 bases from J, leaving 10 bases between.

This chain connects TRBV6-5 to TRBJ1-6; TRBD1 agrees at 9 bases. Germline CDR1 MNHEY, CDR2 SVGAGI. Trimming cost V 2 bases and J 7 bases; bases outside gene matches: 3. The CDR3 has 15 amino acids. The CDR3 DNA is TGTGCCAGCAGTTACGTAGGGACAGGGAATTCACCCCTCCACTTT. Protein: CASSYVGTGNSPLHF.

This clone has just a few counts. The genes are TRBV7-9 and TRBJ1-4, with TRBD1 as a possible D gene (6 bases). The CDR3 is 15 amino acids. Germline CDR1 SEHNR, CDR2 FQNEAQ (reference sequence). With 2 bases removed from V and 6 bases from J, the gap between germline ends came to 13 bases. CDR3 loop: CASSLFPRGDEKLFF. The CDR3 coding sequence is TGTGCCAGCAGCTTATTTCCCAGGGGCGATGAAAAACTGTTTTTT.

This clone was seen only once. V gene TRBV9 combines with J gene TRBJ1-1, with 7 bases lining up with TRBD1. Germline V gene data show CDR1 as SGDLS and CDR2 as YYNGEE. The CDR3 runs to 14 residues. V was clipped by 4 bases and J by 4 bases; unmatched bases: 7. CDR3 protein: CASSFTGAATEAFF. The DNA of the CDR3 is TGTGCCAGCAGCTTTACAGGGGCGGCCACTGAAGCTTTCTTT.

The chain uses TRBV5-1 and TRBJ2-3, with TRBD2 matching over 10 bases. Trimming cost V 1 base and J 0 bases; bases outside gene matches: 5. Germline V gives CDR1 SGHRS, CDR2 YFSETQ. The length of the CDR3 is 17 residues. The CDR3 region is CASSLPTSGESTDTQYF. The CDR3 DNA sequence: TGCGCCAGCAGCTTGCCAACTAGCGGGGAAAGCACAGATACGCAGTATTTT.

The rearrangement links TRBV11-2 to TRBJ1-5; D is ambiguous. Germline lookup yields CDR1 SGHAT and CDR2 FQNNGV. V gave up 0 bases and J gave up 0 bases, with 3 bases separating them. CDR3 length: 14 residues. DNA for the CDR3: TGTGCCAGCAGCTTAGACCATAGCAATCAGCCCCAGCATTTT. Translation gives CASSLDHSNQPQHF.